The 20 T cell receptor beta chains listed next were all sequenced from one sample in a study of blood T cell repertoires in COVID-19. Produced via immunoSEQ multiplex PCR; TCRdb's table is partial and in-frame only. The sample carries some 65,000 clones, more than 75% recorded once. Sequencing input: peripheral blood. Receptor source: a man in his fifties or sixties with acute or convalescent COVID-19.

The chain combines TRBV19 with TRBJ1-6; D is unresolved. CDR1 is LNHDA, CDR2 SQIVND, per germline (reference sequence). V lost 3 bases, J lost 7 bases, and 10 bases lay in between. The CDR3 extends over 14 amino acids. The CDR3 DNA sequence: TGTGCCAGTAGTATCCCTTCCGCGAATTCACCCCTCCACTTT. Translating it yields CASSIPSANSPLHF. Complete variable domain (other parts from reference TRBV19 and TRBJ1-6): DGGITQSPKYLFRKEGQNVTLSCEQNLNHDAMYWYRQDPGQGLRLIYYSQIVNDFQKGDIAEGYSVSREKKESFPLTVTSAQKNPTAFYLCASSIPSANSPLHFGNGTRLTVT.

The gene calls are TRBV6-5 and TRBJ1-2; D gene uncertain. Between the trimmed V and J ends, which lost 10 bases and 0 bases, there was a span of 12 bases. Germline V lookup: CDR1 MNHEY, CDR2 SVGAGI. This CDR3 spans 13 amino acids. The chain's CDR3 is CATLNRANYGYTF. The DNA of the CDR3 is TGTGCCACGCTAAATCGGGCTAACTATGGCTACACCTTC.

This chain joins TRBV30 and TRBJ1-2; 11 nucleotides match TRBD1. Germline-derived CDR1 and CDR2 are GTSNPN and SVGIG (reference sequence). The CDR3 runs 18 residues. The trim removed 1 base at V and 7 bases at J, leaving 17 bases unmatched. The DNA of the CDR3 is TGTGCCTGGAGTGGAAGTCGGACAGGGGGCTCAACGCTAAGTGGCTACACCTTC. Translating it yields CAWSGSRTGGSTLSGYTF.

DNA of the CDR3: TGTGCCAGCAGGCTAGCGACTGAAGCTTTCTTT. This gives the protein CASRLATEAFF. The chain recombines TRBV13 with TRBJ1-1, with D hard to call. V lost 6 bases, J lost 5 bases, and 7 bases lay in between. This CDR3 is built from 11 residues. CDR1 and CDR2 (germline): PRHDT, FYEKMQ (reference sequence).

The chain uses TRBV9 and TRBJ2-7; 7 nucleotides align to TRBD1. J lost 0 bases, V lost 3 bases, and 3 bases had no gene match. The CDR3 runs 14 residues. Germline values: CDR1 SGDLS, CDR2 YYNGEE. This CDR3 is CASSEAGGSYEQYF. CDR3 in DNA: TGTGCCAGCAGCGAAGCAGGGGGCTCCTACGAGCAGTACTTC.

This clone occurred once. The genes are TRBV6-2 or TRBV6-3 and TRBJ1-2; 7 bases align to TRBD1. The J segment lost 3 bases and the V segment lost 2 bases, leaving 18 bases of the junction unmatched. Germline CDR1 reads MNHEY; CDR2 reads SVGEGT. The CDR3 loop spans 19 amino acids. The CDR3 reads CASSYDLGQQLRGDYGYTF. CDR3 bases: TGTGCCAGCAGTTACGATCTGGGCCAGCAGCTCAGGGGGGACTATGGCTACACCTTC.

The V call is TRBV19, the J call TRBJ2-3; 7 bases are shared with TRBD1. V was clipped by 7 bases and J by 0 bases; unmatched bases: 4. Germline-derived CDR1 and CDR2 are LNHDA and SQIVND (reference sequence). There are 14 residues in the CDR3. The CDR3 bases are TGTGCCAGTAACAGGGGTACTAGCACAGATACGCAGTATTTT. As protein: CASNRGTSTDTQYF.

V usage is TRBV5-6 and J usage is TRBJ1-2; D possibly corresponds to TRBD1 (5 bases). Trimming left V 6 bases short and J 7 bases short, with 16 bases between. CDR3 length equals 13 residues. The germline gives CDR1 SGHDT, CDR2 YYEEEE. CDR3 loop: CASNSGRAGGYTF. The CDR3 DNA sequence: TGTGCCAGCAATTCTGGCAGGGCTGGTGGCTACACCTTC.

V is TRBV28 and J is TRBJ1-1, with D maybe TRBD1 (5 bases). Looked up from germline, CDR1 is MDHEN and CDR2 is SYDVKM. V lost 4 bases and J lost 2, with 11 bases in between. The length of the CDR3 is 14 residues. The CDR3: CASSSAGYNTEAFF. The DNA for the CDR3 is TGTGCCAGCAGTTCGGCAGGGTACAACACTGAAGCTTTCTTT. Variable domain in full (rest from reference TRBV28 and TRBJ1-1): DVKVTQSSRYLVKRTGEKVFLECVQDMDHENMFWYRQDPGLGLRLIYFSYDVKMKEKGDIPEGYSVSREKKERFSLILESASTNQTSMYLCASSSAGYNTEAFFGQGTRLTVV.

This clone showed up just a few times. The rearrangement uses TRBV14 and TRBJ1-4; possibly TRBD1 for D (6 bases). The CDR3 has 17 residues. Germline lookup yields CDR1 SGHDN and CDR2 FVKESK. V lost 4 bases, J lost 0 bases, and 15 bases lay in between. This CDR3 reads CASSPPQGRATNEKLFF. The CDR3 nucleotides are TGTGCCAGCAGCCCCCCGCAGGGGCGGGCAACTAATGAAAAACTGTTTTTT.

This rearrangement joins TRBV5-1 to TRBJ2-3, with TRBD1 matching 8 bases. From germline, CDR1 is SGHRS and CDR2 YFSETQ. V was pared by 3 bases and J by 1 base, with 4 bases of the junction left unmatched. The CDR3 runs 15 residues. The CDR3 loop is CASSYSGGGTDTQYF. CDR3 in DNA: TGCGCCAGCAGCTATTCAGGGGGCGGCACAGATACGCAGTATTTT. The whole variable domain, remainder taken from reference TRBV5-1 and TRBJ2-3, is KAGVTQTPRYLIKTRGQQVTLSCSPISGHRSVSWYQQTPGQGLQFLFEYFSETQRNKGNFPGRFSGRQFSNSRSEMNVSTLELGDSALYLCASSYSGGGTDTQYFGPGTRLTVL.

The chain joins TRBV3-1 (or the pseudogene TRBV3-2) to TRBJ2-1, with 9 bases fitting TRBD1. The CDR3 loop spans 16 amino acids. The junction had 6 bases not matched to a gene; V was cut back by 2 bases and J by 4 bases. The germline CDR1 and CDR2 sequences are LGHDT and YNNKEL (reference sequence). DNA of the CDR3: TGTGCCAGCAGCCAACCCGGGACAGGGTATTACAATGAGCAGTTCTTC. Residues: CASSQPGTGYYNEQFF.

The chain uses TRBV27 and TRBJ1-5; weak D call: TRBD1 (6 bases). The CDR3 covers 13 residues. Germline V gene lookup returns CDR1 MNHEY and CDR2 SMNVEV (reference sequence). Trimming removed 6 bases from V and 7 bases from J, with 13 bases in between. The CDR3 is CASSPRGNQPQHF. The CDR3 region has the DNA TGTGCCAGCAGCCCAAGGGGGAACCAGCCCCAGCATTTT.

The rearrangement joins TRBV3-1 (or the pseudogene TRBV3-2) to TRBJ2-7, with 10 positions matching TRBD1. CDR3 length: 14 residues. Germline loops: CDR1 LGHDT, CDR2 YNNKEL (reference sequence). With V trimmed by 1 base and J by 3 bases, 0 bases remained unmatched. CDR3 bases: TGTGCCAGCAGCCAAGGGACAGGGGGCTACGAGCAGTACTTC. Its translation: CASSQGTGGYEQYF.

The rearrangement joins TRBV18 to TRBJ2-7, with D uncertain. Looked up from germline, CDR1 is KGHSH and CDR2 is LQKENI. The CDR3 sequence is 12 residues long. V shed 3 bases and J shed 4 bases, with 7 bases lying between them. The CDR3 bases are TGTGCCAGCTCACCCTCTTTTTACGAGCAGTACTTC. The encoded protein is CASSPSFYEQYF.

This rearrangement joins TRBV6-6 to TRBJ1-6; 7 nucleotides align to TRBD1. Germline V gene lookup returns CDR1 MNHNY and CDR2 SVGAGI (reference sequence). The CDR3 loop spans 17 amino acids. The ends lost 5 bases at V and 8 bases at J; junction bases unmatched: 15. CDR3: CASSHEDPTGLDSPLHF. The CDR3 DNA reads as TGTGCCAGCAGTCATGAAGACCCGACAGGGCTAGATTCACCCCTCCACTTT.

This clone has just one count. The V and J genes are TRBV6-5 and TRBJ1-5; tentative D call: TRBD1 (6 bases). The V and J ends lost 6 bases and 6 bases respectively, with 15 bases between them. There are 14 residues in the CDR3. Germline values: CDR1 MNHEY, CDR2 SVGAGI. The CDR3 spells CASRPLTGSQPQHF. Written as DNA, the CDR3 is TGTGCCAGCAGACCCCTTACAGGGTCTCAGCCCCAGCATTTT.

This rearrangement joins TRBV6-2 or TRBV6-3 to TRBJ1-1; no reliable D call. The V end lost 5 bases, the J end lost 1 base, and 11 bases lay between the germline ends. CDR1 and CDR2 (germline): MNHEY, SVGEGT. This CDR3 is built from 14 residues. CDR3: CASSHGRENTEAFF. The CDR3 DNA reads as TGTGCCAGCAGTCACGGACGGGAGAACACTGAAGCTTTCTTT.

The chain is built from TRBV18 and TRBJ1-3, with 7 nucleotides matching TRBD1. The CDR3 is 15 amino acids. After removal of 3 bases from V and 0 bases from J, the junction contained 2 bases not matched to a gene. CDR1 and CDR2 (germline): KGHSH, LQKENI. CDR3 bases: TGTGCCAGCTCACCGGACAGGTCCTCTGGAAACACCATATATTTT. Translation: CASSPDRSSGNTIYF.

About this clone: Sequence at one end of the junction differs from germline and may be a read error. The rearrangement joins TRBV27 to TRBJ1-2; D is possibly TRBD1 (6 bases). The germline V gene encodes CDR1 MNHEY and CDR2 SMNVEV (reference sequence). CDR3 size: 17 residues. In nucleotides, the CDR3 is TGTGCCAGCAGTGTATCCGGGACACCCAACACTTTTTATGGCTACACCTTC. It codes for CASSVSGTPNTFYGYTF.